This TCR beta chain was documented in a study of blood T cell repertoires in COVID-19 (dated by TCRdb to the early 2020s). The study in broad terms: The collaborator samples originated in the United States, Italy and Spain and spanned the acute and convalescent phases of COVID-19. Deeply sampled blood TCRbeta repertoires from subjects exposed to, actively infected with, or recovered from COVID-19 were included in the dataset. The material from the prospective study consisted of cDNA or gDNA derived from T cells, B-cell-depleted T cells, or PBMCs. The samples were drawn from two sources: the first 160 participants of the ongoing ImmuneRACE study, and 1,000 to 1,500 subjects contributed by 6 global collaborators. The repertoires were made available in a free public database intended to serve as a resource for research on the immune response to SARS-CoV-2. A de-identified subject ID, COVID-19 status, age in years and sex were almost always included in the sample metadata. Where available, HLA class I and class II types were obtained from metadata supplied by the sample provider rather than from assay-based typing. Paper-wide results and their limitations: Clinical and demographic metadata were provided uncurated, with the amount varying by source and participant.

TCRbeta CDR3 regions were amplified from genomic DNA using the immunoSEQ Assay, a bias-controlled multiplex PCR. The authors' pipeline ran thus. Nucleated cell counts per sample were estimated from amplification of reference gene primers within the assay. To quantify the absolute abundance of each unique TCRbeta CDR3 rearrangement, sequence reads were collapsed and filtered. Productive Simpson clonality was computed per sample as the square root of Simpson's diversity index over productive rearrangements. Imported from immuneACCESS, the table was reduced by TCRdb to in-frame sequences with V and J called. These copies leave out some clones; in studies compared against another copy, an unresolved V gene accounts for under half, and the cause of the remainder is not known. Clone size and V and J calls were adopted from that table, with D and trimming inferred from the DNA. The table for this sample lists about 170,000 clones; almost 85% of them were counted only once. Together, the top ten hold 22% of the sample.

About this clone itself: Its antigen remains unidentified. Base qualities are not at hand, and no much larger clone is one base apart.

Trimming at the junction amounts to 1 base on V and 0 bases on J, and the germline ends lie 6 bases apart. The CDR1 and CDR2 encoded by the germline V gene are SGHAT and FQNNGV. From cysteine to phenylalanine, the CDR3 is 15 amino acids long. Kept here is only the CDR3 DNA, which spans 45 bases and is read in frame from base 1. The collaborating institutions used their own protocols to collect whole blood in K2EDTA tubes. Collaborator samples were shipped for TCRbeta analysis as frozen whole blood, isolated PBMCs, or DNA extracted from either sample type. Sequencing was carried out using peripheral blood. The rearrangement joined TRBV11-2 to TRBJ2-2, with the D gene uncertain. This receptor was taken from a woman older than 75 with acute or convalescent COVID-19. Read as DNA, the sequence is TGTGCCAGCAGCTTAGGGGCCCCGAACACCGGGGAGCTGTTTTTT. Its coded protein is CASSLGAPNTGELFF.